This TCR beta chain appears in the sequencing data of a study of cytomegalovirus exposure and HLA in healthy donors. The PCR employed 60 Vbeta primers together with 13 Jbeta primers. Data came from immunoSEQ multiplex PCR; TCRdb stores just in-frame clones and leaves some out. The sample lists 100,000 to 150,000 clones; roughly 70% were seen once. The clonotype originates from a middle-aged man in good health and CMV-seropositive. Sequencing input: PBMCs.

CDR3 residues: CASMAATDTQYF. The CDR3 DNA sequence: TGTGCCAGCATGGCGGCGACAGATACGCAGTATTTT. The rearrangement joins TRBV2 to TRBJ2-3; D uncertain. Trimming left V 7 bases short and J 3 bases short, with 8 bases between. Germline CDR1 is SNHLY and CDR2 is FYNNEI. CDR3 length equals 12 residues.